The source of this T cell receptor (beta chain) is a study of T cells in localized non-small cell lung cancer. General study findings and limits: Uninvolved adjacent lung showed higher T cell clonality than tumor. Longer overall survival was seen with higher T cell density measured in blood. Adjacent lung exhibited a median of about 57 among the 100 most abundant tumor clones.

This clone has more than one count but fewer than ten. The antigen remains undetermined. Trimming left V 10 bases short and J 10 bases short, with 17 bases between. This CDR3 has 12 residues. CDR1 is MNHGY, CDR2 SAAAGT, per germline. Assay used: immunoSEQ multiplex PCR; TCRdb lists only in-frame clones, some missing. The table has roughly 1,500 clones, approximately 30% seen once. Sequences were derived from normal lung tissue next to the tumor, sampled before any cancer treatment. The chain uses TRBV6-8 and TRBJ2-1, with TRBD2 as a possible D gene (6 bases). The TCR sequence derives from a man aged 35-69 years with stage II squamous cell lung carcinoma. The CDR3 bases are TGTGCCATCGGGACTGGGATAGAGGAGCAGTTCTTC. This gives the protein CAIGTGIEEQFF.